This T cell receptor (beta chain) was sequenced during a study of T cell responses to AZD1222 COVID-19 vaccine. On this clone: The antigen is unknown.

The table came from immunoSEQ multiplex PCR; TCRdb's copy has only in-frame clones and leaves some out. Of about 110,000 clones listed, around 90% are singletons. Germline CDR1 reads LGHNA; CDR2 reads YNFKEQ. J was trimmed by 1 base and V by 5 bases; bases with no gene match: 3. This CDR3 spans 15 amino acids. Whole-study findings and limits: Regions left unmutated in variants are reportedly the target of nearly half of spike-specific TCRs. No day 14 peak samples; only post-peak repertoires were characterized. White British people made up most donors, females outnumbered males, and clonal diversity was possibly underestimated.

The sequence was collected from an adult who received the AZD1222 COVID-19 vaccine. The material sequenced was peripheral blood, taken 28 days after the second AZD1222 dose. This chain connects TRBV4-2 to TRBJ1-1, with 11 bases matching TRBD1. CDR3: CASSSGQGGNTEAFF. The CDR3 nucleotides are TGTGCCAGCAGCTCGGGACAGGGGGGGAACACTGAAGCTTTCTTT.